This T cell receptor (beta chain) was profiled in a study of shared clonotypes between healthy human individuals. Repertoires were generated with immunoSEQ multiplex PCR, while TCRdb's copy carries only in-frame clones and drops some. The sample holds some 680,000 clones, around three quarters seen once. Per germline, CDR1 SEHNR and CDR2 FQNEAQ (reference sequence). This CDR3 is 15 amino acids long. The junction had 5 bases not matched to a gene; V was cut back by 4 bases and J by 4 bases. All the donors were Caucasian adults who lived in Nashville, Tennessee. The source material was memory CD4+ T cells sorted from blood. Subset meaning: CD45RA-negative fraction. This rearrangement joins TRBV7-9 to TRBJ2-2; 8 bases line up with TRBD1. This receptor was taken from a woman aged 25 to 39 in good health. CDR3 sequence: CASSSDRGATGELFF. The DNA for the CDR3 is TGTGCCAGCAGCTCCGACAGGGGAGCCACCGGGGAGCTGTTTTTT. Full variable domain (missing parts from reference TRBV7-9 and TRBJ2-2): DTGVSQNPRHKITKRGQNVTFRCDPISEHNRLYWYRQTLGQGPEFLTYFQNEAQLEKSRLLSDRFSAERPKGSFSTLEIQRTEQGDSAMYLCASSSDRGATGELFFGEGSRLTVL.